The 15 T cell receptor beta chains listed next were all sequenced from one sample in a study of blood T cell repertoires in COVID-19. Assay used: immunoSEQ multiplex PCR; TCRdb lists only in-frame clones, some missing. The table records 40,000 to 50,000 clones, over 75% of them present only once. Material: peripheral blood. The receptors come from a human donor in a cohort sampled during active COVID-19. The donor label of this sample is uncertain.

CDR3 in amino acids: CASSLQGSSDTQYF. The DNA of the CDR3 is TGTGCCAGCAGCTTACAAGGGAGCAGCGATACGCAGTATTTT. The chain links TRBV7-3 to TRBJ2-3; a possible D gene is TRBD2 (5 bases). The germline V and J ends were trimmed by 2 bases and 6 bases, with 12 bases remaining between them. This CDR3 spans 14 amino acids. The germline CDR1 and CDR2 sequences are SGHTA and FQGTGA.

This clone occurred a few times. The chain links TRBV7-8 to TRBJ2-7; D unclear. V lost 5 bases, J lost 0 bases, and 11 bases lay in between. CDR1 and CDR2 (germline): SGHVS, FQNEAQ. This CDR3 region has 14 residues. The CDR3 nucleotides read TGTGCCAGCAGCCCGCGGATGAGCTCCTACGAGCAGTACTTC. Protein product: CASSPRMSSYEQYF.

The genes are TRBV7-8 and TRBJ1-6; D uncertain. Germline-derived CDR1 and CDR2 are SGHVS and FQNEAQ. The CDR3 is 14 amino acids. V lost 5 bases and J lost 14, with 19 bases in between. CDR3: CASSVNEGSGSLHF. The CDR3 DNA reads as TGTGCCAGCAGCGTAAACGAGGGCTCGGGTTCCCTCCACTTT.

The rearrangement uses TRBV7-8 and TRBJ1-2; the match to TRBD1 covers 12 bases. The V gene end was trimmed by 5 bases and the J gene end by 6 bases; junction bases not matched to a gene: 7. CDR3 size: 15 residues. Germline CDR1 is SGHVS and CDR2 is FQNEAQ. The CDR3 bases are TGTGCCAGCAGCCGACAGGGACAGGGGGCAAATGGCTACACCTTC. Translated: CASSRQGQGANGYTF.

V gene TRBV24-1 combines with J gene TRBJ2-3; D uncertain. Germline CDR1 is KGHDR and CDR2 is SFDVKD. Trimming removed 4 bases from V and 3 bases from J, with 10 bases in between. This CDR3 has 14 residues. The CDR3 reads CATSDRRSTDTQYF. The CDR3 DNA reads as TGTGCCACCAGTGACCGCAGATCAACAGATACGCAGTATTTT.

J is TRBJ1-1 and V is TRBV4-1; D uncertain. The CDR3 totals 14 residues. V was cut by 3 bases and J by 0 bases, with 8 bases left in between. Germline CDR1 is MGHRA and CDR2 is YSYEKL. The CDR3: CASSHFGLNTEAFF. Written as DNA, the CDR3 is TGCGCCAGCAGCCATTTCGGTCTGAACACTGAAGCTTTCTTT.

This clone was seen a single time. This chain joins TRBV6-2 or TRBV6-3 and TRBJ2-7, with D maybe TRBD2 (7 bases). There are 15 residues in the CDR3. CDR1 is MNHEY, CDR2 SVGEGT, per germline. V gave up 4 bases and J gave up 0 bases, with 13 bases separating them. The CDR3 region is CASSFGGLASYEQYF. The CDR3 DNA follows: TGTGCCAGCAGTTTCGGGGGGCTCGCCTCCTACGAGCAGTACTTC.

V gene TRBV6-1 combines with J gene TRBJ2-1; 9 nucleotides line up with TRBD2. The germline CDR1 and CDR2 sequences are MNHNS and SASEGT. Unmatched junction bases numbered 5, after V lost 1 base and J lost 7 bases. This CDR3 is built from 15 residues. The CDR3 reads CASSEGGGAGNEQFF. DNA for the CDR3: TGTGCCAGCAGTGAAGGCGGGGGGGCCGGGAATGAGCAGTTCTTC.

This clone was found once. The chain links TRBV19 to TRBJ2-5; D is unresolved. The V gene lost 8 bases and the J gene lost 6 bases, with 7 bases spanning the gap. The CDR3 is 10 residues long. Per the germline V gene, CDR1 is LNHDA and CDR2 is SQIVND (reference sequence). The CDR3 nucleotides are TGTGCCAGTCGCGTACAGACCCAGTACTTC. It is translated as CASRVQTQYF. Based on the CDR3 plus reference TRBV19 and TRBJ2-5, the full variable domain is DGGITQSPKYLFRKEGQNVTLSCEQNLNHDAMYWYRQDPGQGLRLIYYSQIVNDFQKGDIAEGYSVSREKKESFPLTVTSAQKNPTAFYLCASRVQTQYFGPGTRLLVL.

V is TRBV7-3 and J is TRBJ2-3; 8 nucleotides align to TRBD2. CDR3 length: 23 residues. After removal of 1 base from V and 0 bases from J, the junction contained 24 bases not matched to a gene. Germline-derived CDR1 and CDR2 are SGHTA and FQGTGA. CDR3: CASSLSLGVAGSKVRTSTDTQYF. In DNA, the CDR3 is TGTGCCAGCAGCTTAAGTTTAGGGGTAGCGGGGAGCAAAGTCCGGACTAGCACAGATACGCAGTATTTT.

This clone was seen only a few times. V gene TRBV12-3 or TRBV12-4 combines with J gene TRBJ1-1, with TRBD1 matching over 9 bases. V dropped 5 bases and J dropped 7; count of bases not matched to a gene: 5. The CDR3 runs 13 residues. CDR3 in amino acids: CASSIPGQGEAFF. The DNA for the CDR3 is TGTGCCAGCAGTATACCGGGACAGGGTGAAGCTTTCTTT.

This chain links TRBV29-1 with TRBJ1-4, with D unresolved. With 4 bases removed from V and 0 bases from J, the gap between germline ends came to 9 bases. Germline V gene sequence: CDR1 SQVTM, CDR2 ANQGSEA. The CDR3 contains 14 residues. The CDR3 region has the DNA TGCAGCGTTGTACCCCTAGCAACTAATGAAAAACTGTTTTTT. Translating gives CSVVPLATNEKLFF. Drawing the rest from reference TRBV29-1 and TRBJ1-4, the complete variable domain is SAVISQKPSRDICQRGTSLTIQCQVDSQVTMMFWYRQQPGQSLTLIATANQGSEATYESGFVIDKFPISRPNLTFSTLTVSNMSPEDSSIYLCSVVPLATNEKLFFGSGTQLSVL.

The rearrangement joins TRBV6-5 to TRBJ2-1; 8 positions match TRBD1. The CDR3 has 15 residues. The trim removed 5 bases at V and 3 bases at J, leaving 6 bases unmatched. Germline values: CDR1 MNHEY, CDR2 SVGAGI. The CDR3 reads CASSPGQGNYNEQFF. The CDR3 bases are TGTGCCAGCAGTCCCGGACAGGGTAACTACAATGAGCAGTTCTTC.

The chain carries TRBV9 and TRBJ2-3; 12 bases align to TRBD2. Germline V gene sequence: CDR1 SGDLS, CDR2 YYNGEE. The V gene end was trimmed by 1 base and the J gene end by 5 bases; junction bases not matched to a gene: 5. The CDR3 has 16 residues. CDR3 nucleotide sequence: TGTGCCAGCAGCGTATCTAGCGGGGGGGCCGGAGATACGCAGTATTTT. The encoded protein is CASSVSSGGAGDTQYF.

The chain couples TRBV4-3 to TRBJ1-3, with D possibly matching TRBD1 (6 bases). CDR3 length: 15 amino acids. CDR1 LGHNA and CDR2 YSLEER come from the germline V gene. V lost 0 bases, J lost 4 bases, and 10 bases lay in between. CDR3 nucleotides: TGCGCCAGCAGCCAAGATGCAGGGGTAGGAAACACCATATATTTT. It yields the protein CASSQDAGVGNTIYF.